This TCR beta chain comes out of a study of blood T cell repertoires in COVID-19. Study context: COVID-19 samples, acute and convalescent, were from the United States, Italy and Spain. PBMCs, B-cell-depleted T cells, or T cells were the source of the cDNA or gDNA that made up the material.

The authors' processing: Estimation of nucleated cell counts was performed using reference gene primer amplification. Data came from immunoSEQ multiplex PCR; TCRdb stores just in-frame clones and leaves some out. The DNA was the basis for D and trimming; V, J and clone size are from that table. The table records under 250,000 clones, about four fifths of them present only once. This CDR3 region has 17 residues. V lost 0 bases to trimming and J lost 0 bases, with 15 bases between them. The germline CDR1 and CDR2 sequences are SGDLS and YYNGEE. The clonotype originates from a woman aged 45-65 years with acute COVID-19. Sample: PBMCs or T cells enriched from blood (not recorded which). This chain uses TRBV9 with TRBJ1-2, with D perhaps TRBD1 (5 bases). The CDR3 DNA reads TGTGCCAGCAGCGTAGTCCCGACAGAGCCTACTAACTATGGCTACACCTTC. It yields the protein CASSVVPTEPTNYGYTF.